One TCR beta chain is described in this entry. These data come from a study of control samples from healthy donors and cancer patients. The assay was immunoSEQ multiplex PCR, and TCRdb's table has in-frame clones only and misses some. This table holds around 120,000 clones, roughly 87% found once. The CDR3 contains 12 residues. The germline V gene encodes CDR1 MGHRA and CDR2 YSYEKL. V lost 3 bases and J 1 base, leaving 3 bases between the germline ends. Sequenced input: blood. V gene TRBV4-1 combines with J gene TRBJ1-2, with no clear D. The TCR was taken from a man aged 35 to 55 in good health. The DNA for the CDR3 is TGCGCCAGCAGCCAGGGTAACTATGGCTACACCTTC. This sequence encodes CASSQGNYGYTF.